One and the same sample provided the 25 T cell receptor beta chains below, sequenced in a study of chemoradiotherapy in HPV16-positive cancers. Repertoires were generated with immunoSEQ multiplex PCR, while TCRdb's copy carries only in-frame clones and drops some. The repertoire holds roughly 9,000 clones, with 60% to 80% as singletons. The specimen was obtained from a patient who underwent chemoradiotherapy. These receptors all come from a human donor with HPV-associated anogenital cancer.

The chain is built from TRBV21-1 and TRBJ1-2; TRBD1 is the table's D call and was not checked against the DNA. TRBV21-1 is a listed pseudogene. CDR3 length equals 14 residues. CDR3 in amino acids: CASTTDSPNYGYTF. In nucleotides, the CDR3 is TGTGCCAGCACCACGGACAGCCCTAACTATGGCTACACCTTC.

This chain connects TRBV19 to TRBJ2-1, with no clear D. Germline CDR1 and CDR2: LNHDA and SQIVND (reference sequence). The CDR3 runs to 14 residues. Trimming left V 5 bases short and J 5 bases short, with 13 bases between. CDR3 coding DNA: TGTGCCAGTAGTTTTGGGGATTCCAACAATGAGCAGTTCTTC. Translating gives CASSFGDSNNEQFF. Together with reference TRBV19 and TRBJ2-1, the CDR3 gives the full variable domain: DGGITQSPKYLFRKEGQNVTLSCEQNLNHDAMYWYRQDPGQGLRLIYYSQIVNDFQKGDIAEGYSVSREKKESFPLTVTSAQKNPTAFYLCASSFGDSNNEQFFGPGTRLTVL.

The chain has TRBV10-3 and TRBJ2-5, with a tentative D call TRBD1 (6 bases). The CDR3 runs to 14 residues. Germline V gives CDR1 ENHRY, CDR2 SYGVKD. The germline V and J ends were trimmed by 3 bases and 4 bases, with 12 bases remaining between them. CDR3 DNA sequence: TGTGCCATCAGTGATGAGGGGGTAGGAGAGACCCAGTACTTC. This gives the protein CAISDEGVGETQYF.

This sequence joins TRBV27 and TRBJ1-4, with a possible D match to TRBD1 (6 bases). This CDR3 is 14 amino acids long. Trimming removed 8 bases from V and 3 bases from J, with 13 bases in between. CDR1 and CDR2 from the germline V gene are MNHEY and SMNVEV (reference sequence). The DNA of the CDR3 is TGTGCCAGCCGGAAGGGGGTGGCTAATGAAAAACTGTTTTTT. It translates to CASRKGVANEKLFF.

This clone was counted a few times. The chain has TRBV5-4 and TRBJ2-7, with D tentatively TRBD1 (6 bases). The CDR3 is made up of 12 amino acids. The V end was cut by 4 bases, the J end by 6 bases, with 11 bases between. The germline V gene encodes CDR1 SGHNT and CDR2 YYREEE (reference sequence). The CDR3 nucleotides read TGTGCCAGCAGCGTGGACAGTGGCGAGCAGTACTTC. Amino acid sequence: CASSVDSGEQYF.

J is TRBJ2-5 and V is TRBV5-4; D is uncertain. This CDR3 has 13 amino acids. The V end lost 0 bases, the J end lost 0 bases, and 3 bases lay between the germline ends. CDR1 is SGHNT and CDR2 is YYREEE in the germline V gene (reference sequence). The CDR3 DNA reads TGTGCCAGCAGCTTGGGGTACCAAGAGACCCAGTACTTC. It specifies CASSLGYQETQYF.

The V gene is TRBV11-2, the J gene TRBJ2-3; 7 positions match TRBD1. Germline V gene lookup returns CDR1 SGHAT and CDR2 FQNNGV. The CDR3 contains 12 residues. V shed 5 bases, J shed 4 bases, and the junction held 0 bases outside the gene matches. The CDR3 reads CASSQGADTQYF. The CDR3 region has the DNA TGTGCCAGCAGCCAGGGGGCAGATACGCAGTATTTT.

The V and J genes are TRBV4-1 and TRBJ1-2, with no clear D. Between the trimmed V and J ends, which lost 2 bases and 0 bases, there was a span of 13 bases. The CDR3 extends over 16 amino acids. The V gene's germline CDR1 is MGHRA and CDR2 YSYEKL. The chain's CDR3 is CASSQNRFLPNYGYTF. Written as DNA, the CDR3 is TGCGCCAGCAGCCAAAATCGATTTCTACCTAACTATGGCTACACCTTC.

The V and J genes are TRBV30 and TRBJ2-7; D possibly corresponds to TRBD1 (5 bases). The CDR3 contains 13 residues. Germline V gene lookup returns CDR1 GTSNPN and CDR2 SVGIG (reference sequence). V gave up 3 bases and J gave up 0 bases, with 9 bases separating them. CDR3 coding DNA: TGTGCCTGGAGGACAGAGAGCTCCTACGAGCAGTACTTC. This gives the protein CAWRTESSYEQYF.

The chain joins TRBV6-1 to TRBJ2-7; 9 bases agree with TRBD1. The V gene end was trimmed by 6 bases and the J gene end by 3 bases; junction bases not matched to a gene: 12. Per the germline V gene, CDR1 is MNHNS and CDR2 is SASEGT. This CDR3 contains 16 residues. In DNA, the CDR3 is TGTGCCAGCAGGGAACTTACAGGGGGCTCTAACTACGAGCAGTACTTC. This sequence encodes CASRELTGGSNYEQYF.

The chain has TRBV30 and TRBJ2-2; D unclear. Germline loops: CDR1 GTSNPN, CDR2 SVGIG (reference sequence). The length of the CDR3 is 14 residues. V lost 2 bases to trimming and J lost 1 base, with 8 bases between them. In DNA form, the CDR3 reads TGTGCCTGGAGTATGGCAAGGAACACCGGGGAGCTGTTTTTT. Amino acids: CAWSMARNTGELFF.

The genes are TRBV21-1 and TRBJ2-3; the table's D call, TRBD1, was not checked against the DNA. TRBV21-1 is classified as a pseudogene. This CDR3 region has 13 residues. For the CDR3, the DNA is TGTGCCAGCCCGACAAGATTCACAGATACGCAGTATTTT. Protein product: CASPTRFTDTQYF.

This chain uses TRBV6-1 with TRBJ2-7, with 10 nucleotides matching TRBD1. CDR3 size: 15 residues. Per the germline V gene, CDR1 is MNHNS and CDR2 is SASEGT. V gave up 2 bases and J gave up 5 bases; unmatched junction bases: 6. In DNA, the CDR3 is TGTGCCAGCAGTGAAAGACAGGGGGCGAGAGACGAGCAGTACTTC. Translated, it gives CASSERQGARDEQYF.

This clone showed up just once. The chain carries TRBV5-1 and TRBJ2-7; tentatively, D is TRBD2 (7 bases). Trimming took 0 bases from V and 2 from J, leaving 18 bases between them. The length of the CDR3 is 17 residues. CDR1 and CDR2 (germline): SGHRS, YFSETQ. The CDR3 loop is CASSLAGGQGEPYEQYF. CDR3 in DNA: TGCGCCAGCAGCTTGGCCGGGGGGCAGGGCGAACCCTACGAGCAGTACTTC.

This clone was picked up one time. V gene TRBV6-5 combines with J gene TRBJ1-2; no clear D gene. The CDR3 is made up of 14 amino acids. V gave up 5 bases and J gave up 5 bases, with 15 bases separating them. The germline gives CDR1 MNHEY, CDR2 SVGAGI. Here the CDR3 reads CASSPAPGKYGYTF. The DNA for the CDR3 is TGTGCCAGCAGTCCCGCTCCGGGGAAATATGGCTACACCTTC.

The chain is built from TRBV5-8 and TRBJ1-5; TRBD1 agrees at 7 bases. The V gene's germline CDR1 is SGHTS and CDR2 YDEGEE. The CDR3 covers 15 residues. V shed 3 bases, J shed 3 bases, and the junction held 6 bases outside the gene matches. CDR3 sequence: CASSWGTGDNQPQHF. CDR3 sequence (DNA): TGTGCCAGCAGCTGGGGAACAGGGGACAATCAGCCCCAGCATTTT.

V is TRBV5-4 and J is TRBJ2-3; 10 bases map to TRBD2. CDR1 and CDR2 from the germline V gene are SGHNT and YYREEE (reference sequence). The CDR3 is 16 residues long. V shed 4 bases, J shed 5 bases, and the junction held 10 bases outside the gene matches. The CDR3 loop is CASSRRTSGDIDTQYF. The CDR3 DNA sequence: TGTGCCAGCAGCCGCAGGACTAGCGGTGACATAGATACGCAGTATTTT.

CDR3 DNA: TGCAGCGTGGGAGGGGGATGGTTGGGCACAGATACGCAGTATTTT. It codes for CSVGGGWLGTDTQYF. This chain joins TRBV29-1 and TRBJ2-3; tentative D call: TRBD2 (7 bases). Between the trimmed V and J ends, which lost 6 bases and 1 base, there was a span of 17 bases. Germline lookup yields CDR1 SQVTM and CDR2 ANQGSEA. This CDR3 spans 15 amino acids.

V gene TRBV20-1 combines with J gene TRBJ2-5; D not resolved. Germline V CDR1 and CDR2: DFQATT, SNEGSKA (reference sequence). This CDR3 has 10 residues. Trimming cost V 4 bases and J 2 bases, with 2 bases left between them. In DNA form, the CDR3 reads TGCAGTGCTAAACAAGAGACCCAGTACTTC. Amino acid sequence: CSAKQETQYF.

Here the CDR3 reads CASSAGQGEKLFF. CDR3 DNA: TGTGCCAGCAGTGCCGGACAGGGCGAAAAACTGTTTTTT. The chain is built from TRBV2 and TRBJ1-4; 8 bases align to TRBD1. This CDR3 comprises 13 residues. Germline CDR1 is SNHLY and CDR2 is FYNNEI. Trimming took 4 bases from V and 8 from J; bases not matched to a gene: 3. Based on the CDR3 plus reference TRBV2 and TRBJ1-4, the full variable domain is EPEVTQTPSHQVTQMGQEVILRCVPISNHLYFYWYRQILGQKVEFLVSFYNNEISEKSEIFDDQFSVERPDGSNFTLKIRSTKLEDSAMYFCASSAGQGEKLFFGSGTQLSVL.

The CDR3 DNA sequence: TGTGCCAGCTCACCACTGGCAGGAGATACGCAGTATTTT. It is translated as CASSPLAGDTQYF. The chain uses TRBV18 and TRBJ2-3; D call uncertain. The CDR3 runs to 13 residues. The germline V and J ends were trimmed by 1 base and 5 bases, with 7 bases remaining between them. CDR1 KGHSH and CDR2 LQKENI come from the germline V gene.

This clone has a handful of counts. This chain joins TRBV7-9 and TRBJ2-1; perhaps TRBD1 as D (5 bases). CDR3 length: 15 residues. The V end was cut by 5 bases, the J end by 4 bases, with 15 bases between. CDR1 is SEHNR and CDR2 is FQNEAQ in the germline V gene (reference sequence). CDR3 in amino acids: CASSQGRVAYNEQFF. DNA of the CDR3: TGTGCCAGCAGCCAGGGCAGGGTGGCGTACAATGAGCAGTTCTTC.

The chain employs TRBV6-5 and TRBJ1-1; unclear D gene. The CDR3 has 12 amino acids. Per germline, CDR1 MNHEY and CDR2 SVGAGI. V was pared by 6 bases and J by 1 base, with 6 bases between. CDR3 nucleotides: TGTGCCAGCAGCGGACGGAACACTGAAGCTTTCTTT. Its protein product is CASSGRNTEAFF.

The CDR3 DNA sequence: TGCGCCAGCAGCCAAGACAGGGGAATATCTGAAGCTTTCTTT. Protein product: CASSQDRGISEAFF. The chain has TRBV4-1 and TRBJ1-1; tentatively, D is TRBD1 (6 bases). The V gene's germline CDR1 is MGHRA and CDR2 YSYEKL. V was clipped by 0 bases and J by 6 bases, with 11 bases between them. CDR3 size: 14 residues.

The gene calls are TRBV5-5 and TRBJ2-5, with no clear D. Germline loops: CDR1 SGHKS, CDR2 YYEKEE (reference sequence). This CDR3 has 12 amino acids. The V end was cut by 1 base, the J end by 4 bases, with 5 bases between. In DNA form, the CDR3 reads TGTGCCAGCAGCTTGCCGGGAGAGACCCAGTACTTC. Translating gives CASSLPGETQYF.